This TCR beta chain was profiled in a study of long-term antiretroviral therapy in people with HIV. The germline gives CDR1 SQVTM, CDR2 ANQGSEA. V gave up 7 bases and J gave up 6 bases; unmatched junction bases: 9. The CDR3 totals 14 residues. Runs used v3.0 of the immunoSEQ assay and were done at survey level. Produced via immunoSEQ multiplex PCR; TCRdb's table is partial and in-frame only. The data hold tens of thousands of clones, with roughly 93% observed a single time. The sample was unsorted PBMCs, taken 4.1 years after starting antiretroviral therapy. V usage is TRBV29-1 and J usage is TRBJ2-3; 11 bases are shared with TRBD1. The sequence came from a woman between 50 and 59 years old with HIV. CDR3 sequence (DNA): TGCAGCGCTTCCGGGACAGGGGGAGTGGATACGCAGTATTTT. It specifies CSASGTGGVDTQYF.